These 3 T cell receptor beta chains came from one sample sequenced in a study of technical replicates of blood from several donors. Some clones are missing from TCRdb's copy, which holds only in-frame ones; the method was immunoSEQ multiplex PCR. The sample lists approximately 85,000 clones, around 92% occurring once. The sequenced material came from T cells isolated from PBMCs. The origin of the receptors is a human donor in good health.

This chain joins TRBV10-3 and TRBJ1-3; D not resolved. CDR3 length: 15 amino acids. Germline-derived CDR1 and CDR2 are ENHRY and SYGVKD. The V gene lost 0 bases and the J gene lost 4 bases, with 10 bases spanning the gap. In DNA, the CDR3 is TGTGCCATCAGTGAGTCGGCAGGCGTAGGAAACACCATATATTTT. This gives the protein CAISESAGVGNTIYF.

The genes are TRBV7-9 and TRBJ1-2, with 8 bases matching TRBD1. The V gene end was trimmed by 3 bases and the J gene end by 1 base; junction bases not matched to a gene: 7. The CDR3 has 16 amino acids. CDR1 and CDR2 from the germline V gene are SEHNR and FQNEAQ (reference sequence). The DNA of the CDR3 is TGTGCCAGCAGCTTTCTCCGGGACAGGTATAACTATGGCTACACCTTC. Translation gives CASSFLRDRYNYGYTF.

This clone is a singleton in its sample. This chain uses TRBV19 with TRBJ1-1; TRBD1 is a possible D gene (5 bases). CDR3 length: 14 residues. Germline V gene sequence: CDR1 LNHDA, CDR2 SQIVND (reference sequence). Trimming pared 6 bases from V and 8 bases from J, leaving 19 bases between. The DNA of the CDR3 is TGTGCCAGTAGCGAGGGAGGGGCCGACCTCGAAGCTTTCTTT. Protein: CASSEGGADLEAFF. Drawing the rest from reference TRBV19 and TRBJ1-1, the complete variable domain is DGGITQSPKYLFRKEGQNVTLSCEQNLNHDAMYWYRQDPGQGLRLIYYSQIVNDFQKGDIAEGYSVSREKKESFPLTVTSAQKNPTAFYLCASSEGGADLEAFFGQGTRLTVV.